This T cell receptor (beta chain) was found in a study of molecular identifiers for immune sequencing clone quantification. Trimming left V 3 bases short and J 4 bases short, with 10 bases between. The CDR3 has 13 residues. Germline V gene lookup returns CDR1 SQVTM and CDR2 ANQGSEA. This clonotype was counted at least ten times. TCRdb re-called the PCR reads with MiXCR, one entry per CDR3 protein. The sample consists of around 86,000 distinct CDR3 sequences, around 17% of them appearing once. The rearrangement joins TRBV29-1 to TRBJ2-1; no firm D call. The sample comprised naive CD8+ T cells from blood, with Jurkat cell RNA spiked in. Subset indicated: FACS-sorted CD8+CD4-CCR7+CD45RA+ naive T cells. The TCR sequence derives from a human donor in good health. Some libraries in this study had Jurkat cell RNA spiked in. The CDR3 here is CSVEITAYNEQFF. For the CDR3, the DNA is TGCAGCGTTGAGATAACAGCTTACAATGAGCAGTTCTTC.